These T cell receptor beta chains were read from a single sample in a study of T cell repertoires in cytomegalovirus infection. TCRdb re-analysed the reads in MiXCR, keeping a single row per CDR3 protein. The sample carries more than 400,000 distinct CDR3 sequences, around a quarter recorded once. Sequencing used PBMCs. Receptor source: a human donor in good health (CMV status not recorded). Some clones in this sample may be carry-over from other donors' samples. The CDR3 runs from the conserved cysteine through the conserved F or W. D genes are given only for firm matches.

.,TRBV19,CASSIGGARTEAFF
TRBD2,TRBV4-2,CASSQRLAGGPRTNEQFF
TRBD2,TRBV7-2,CASSWGGYNEQFF
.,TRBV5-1,CASSLFGKNTEAFF
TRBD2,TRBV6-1,CASSPRSTSGGTYFKNIQYF
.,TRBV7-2,CASSLEGILHF
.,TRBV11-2,CASRFTDSRAGETQYF
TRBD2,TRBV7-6,CASSFTLAGTYNEQFF
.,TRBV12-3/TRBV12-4,CASSLTGLGYGYTF
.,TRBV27,CASSPSRGSLMYEQFF
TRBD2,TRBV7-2,CASSPGTSGEESQYF
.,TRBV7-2,CASSTQERTEQFF
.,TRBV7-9,CASSSSGGTEAFF
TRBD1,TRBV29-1,CSVATWTGSTDTQYF
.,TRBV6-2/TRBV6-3,CASRDPGSGNEQFF
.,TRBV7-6,CASSLLRASSYNEQFF
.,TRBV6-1,CASRYALYEQYF
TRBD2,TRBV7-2,CASSLELAGVGEQFF
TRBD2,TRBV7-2,CASSRGLAGFQETQYF
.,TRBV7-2,CASSLQVSENTIYF
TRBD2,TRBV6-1,CASNKGLTSYNEQFF
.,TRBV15,CATSTFPTEPQHF
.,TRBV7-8,CASSFSGGGNQPQHF
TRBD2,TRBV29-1,CSVGGLVETQYF
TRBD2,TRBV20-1,CSASSRTPTSGGRISYNEQFF
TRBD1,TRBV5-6,CASSVRTGYQETQYF
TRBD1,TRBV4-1,CASSQTGGPQAFF
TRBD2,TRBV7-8,CASSLALAGGPYEQYF
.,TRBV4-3,CASSQDWTDNTGELFF
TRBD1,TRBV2,CAGGQGPNQPQHF
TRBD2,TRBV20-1,CSARGWASGYNEQFF
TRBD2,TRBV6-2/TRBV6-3,CASSYSALAGFYNEQFF
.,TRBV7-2,CASSPSGYQSYEQYF
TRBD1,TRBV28,CASSGPGQGYEQYF
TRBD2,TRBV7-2,CASSPLLAAYEQYF
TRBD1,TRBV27,CASSPRVRGLASTDTQYF